Listed below are T cell receptor beta chains from one sample, sequenced in a study of PD-1 blockade in mismatch repair-deficient tumors. Assay used: immunoSEQ multiplex PCR; TCRdb lists only in-frame clones, some missing. The sample lists 120,000 or so clones, around 87% occurring once. The sequences come from peripheral blood, collected 44 weeks after starting pembrolizumab. These receptors were obtained from an adult with mismatch repair-deficient cancer. Both conserved end residues are part of each CDR3. The order of the fields is CDR3 length, J gene, D gene, V gene, clone size, CDR3 DNA, CDR3 protein. The D gene is left open where the match is weak. For some rows the clone size is stated as once, few or many, or as a class when expanded; others skip it.

16,TRBJ2-3,.,TRBV28,once,TGTGCCAGCAGTTTACCCCAACAGGGATCAGCGGGTACGCAGTATTTT,CASSLPQQGSAGTQYF
15,TRBJ2-2,.,TRBV5-4,.,TGTGCCAGCAGCACCGGGACAACGAACACCGGGGAGCTGTTTTTT,CASSTGTTNTGELFF
15,TRBJ2-1,.,TRBV6-5,.,TGTGCCAGCAGTTACTTTACGACAGGTCTCTATGAGCAGTTCTTC,CASSYFTTGLYEQFF
15,TRBJ2-7,.,TRBV19,.,TGTGCCAGTAGTATTATCAGCCAAGGCTCCTACGAGCAGTACTTC,CASSIISQGSYEQYF
17,TRBJ2-1,TRBD2,TRBV4-1,.,TGCGCCAGCAGCCAATACACTAGCGGGAGTTTCTACAATGAGCAGTTCTTC,CASSQYTSGSFYNEQFF
13,TRBJ1-1,.,TRBV25-1,.,TGTGCCAGCAGTTACTTGATGAACACTGAAGCTTTCTTT,CASSYLMNTEAFF
15,TRBJ2-2,TRBD2,TRBV10-2,.,TGCGCCAGCATCCCCCCTAGCGGGAGCACCGGGGAGCTGTTTTTT,CASIPPSGSTGELFF
14,TRBJ2-2,.,TRBV7-9,.,TGTGCCAGCAGCTTATCAGGGGACACCGGGGAGCTGTTTTTT,CASSLSGDTGELFF
16,TRBJ2-5,TRBD1,TRBV5-1,many,TGCGCCAGCAGCGCCGGGACAGGGGGCGGGCAAGAGACCCAGTACTTC,CASSAGTGGGQETQYF
13,TRBJ1-5,.,TRBV2,.,TGTGCCAGCAGTGAAAGTAGCAATCAGCCCCAGCATTTT,CASSESSNQPQHF
16,TRBJ1-5,TRBD1,TRBV5-5,once,TGTGCCAGCAGCTTGGGGACAGGAGCGCTCAATCAGCCCCAGCATTTT,CASSLGTGALNQPQHF
12,TRBJ1-2,.,TRBV2,.,TGTGCCAGCAGTGAAAAGGGATATGGCTACACCTTC,CASSEKGYGYTF
14,TRBJ1-1,.,TRBV27,.,TGTGCCAGCAGTTTTAACGGTATGAACACTGAAGCTTTCTTT,CASSFNGMNTEAFF
11,TRBJ2-2,.,TRBV10-3,few,TGTGCCGCCGGAGCGACCGGGGAGCTGTTTTTT,CAAGATGELFF
15,TRBJ2-5,.,TRBV9,.,TGTGCCAGCAGCGGGGGGGCAAAACCAGAAGAGACCCAGTACTTC,CASSGGAKPEETQYF
14,TRBJ2-1,TRBD2,TRBV11-3,.,TGTGCCAGCAGCGATCAAAGCGGGAGAAATGAGCAGTTCTTC,CASSDQSGRNEQFF
13,TRBJ2-5,.,TRBV29-1,.,TGCAGCGTTGTGGTCTCTAGCCAAGAGACCCAGTACTTC,CSVVVSSQETQYF
14,TRBJ1-4,TRBD1,TRBV6-6,.,TGTGCCAGCAGCTCAGACAGGGTAAATGAAAAACTGTTTTTT,CASSSDRVNEKLFF
14,TRBJ2-7,.,TRBV10-2,few,TGCGCCAGCATTAGAGAGGGGTACCCCTACGAGCAGTACTTC,CASIREGYPYEQYF
15,TRBJ1-1,.,TRBV5-1,.,TGCGCCAGCAGCCTCCAGGGCGAAATGAACACTGAAGCTTTCTTT,CASSLQGEMNTEAFF
12,TRBJ1-2,TRBD1,TRBV30,once,TGTGCCTGGGGGGGACAGGGAGATGGCTACACCTTC,CAWGGQGDGYTF
15,TRBJ2-3,TRBD1,TRBV28,.,TGTGCCAGCAGGGAACAGGGGGCTGGCACAGATACGCAGTATTTT,CASREQGAGTDTQYF
12,TRBJ2-5,.,TRBV14,.,TGTGCCAGCAGCCACCTCCAAGAGACCCAGTACTTC,CASSHLQETQYF
15,TRBJ2-7,.,TRBV19,.,TGTGCCAGTAGTATAAGGCAGGGTGGGAGCTACGAGCAGTACTTC,CASSIRQGGSYEQYF
15,TRBJ1-1,TRBD1,TRBV5-1,medium-sized,TGCGCCAGCAGCCAGGGGGTCGGTTATGTAACTGAAGCTTTCTTT,CASSQGVGYVTEAFF
14,TRBJ2-7,.,TRBV5-8,few,TGTGCCAGCAGCTTGTTCGCCGGGCCCTACGAGCAGTACTTC,CASSLFAGPYEQYF
15,TRBJ2-1,TRBD1,TRBV5-4,.,TGTGCCAGCAGCAAGGGACAGCCATTCTACAATGAGCAGTTCTTC,CASSKGQPFYNEQFF
13,TRBJ1-5,.,TRBV10-3,.,TGTGCCATCAGCCAGGGTTCCAATCAGCCCCAGCATTTT,CAISQGSNQPQHF
15,TRBJ2-5,TRBD2,TRBV4-3,.,TGCGCCAGCAGCCAAGAGTGGGCGGGAGGGAAGACCCAGTACTTC,CASSQEWAGGKTQYF
16,TRBJ1-1,.,TRBV7-8,.,TGTGCCAGCAGCACCCGACAGGTGTTGACGTTGACTGAAGCTTTCTTT,CASSTRQVLTLTEAFF